This T cell receptor beta chain derives from a study of OX40 agonist ivuxolimab in advanced cancers. Generated by immunoSEQ multiplex PCR, the TCRdb table keeps only in-frame clones and is missing some. The table records some 54,000 clones, 70% to 85% of them present only once. Trimming stripped 9 bases from V and 2 bases from J, with 11 bases between. CDR1 LNHDA and CDR2 SQIVND come from the germline V gene (reference sequence). The CDR3 spans 12 residues. Specimen: CD4+ or CD8+ T cells sorted from blood, collected in a trial of the OX40 agonist ivuxolimab. This clonotype was sampled from an adult with an advanced solid tumor such as melanoma, head and neck, liver or kidney cancer. V gene TRBV19 combines with J gene TRBJ2-7; D could derive from TRBD1 or TRBD2 (5 bases each). The CDR3, as DNA: TGTGCCAGCAGGGACGGAACCTACGAGCAGTACTTC. Translated: CASRDGTYEQYF. The variable domain in full, with the rest retrieved from reference TRBV19 and TRBJ2-7, is DGGITQSPKYLFRKEGQNVTLSCEQNLNHDAMYWYRQDPGQGLRLIYYSQIVNDFQKGDIAEGYSVSREKKESFPLTVTSAQKNPTAFYLCASRDGTYEQYFGPGTRLTVT.